This TCR beta chain appears in the sequencing data of a study of monozygotic twins with inflammatory bowel disease. General observations from the study: Varied immunosuppressive treatments among patients may have increased repertoire variability. The inverse Simpson measure of TCRbeta diversity was lower in IBD patients than in healthy co-twins.

CDR3 size: 11 residues. CDR1 DFQATT and CDR2 SNEGSKA come from the germline V gene (reference sequence). With no T cell sorting beforehand, total RNA was isolated from whole blood. Every TCR library used roughly 3,400 ng of total RNA. Reanalyzing the 5' RACE reads, TCRdb keeps one entry per CDR3 protein, without DNA. The listing records approximately 340,000 distinct CDR3 sequences. Notes on this clonotype: Its specificity is unknown.

V is TRBV20-1 and J is TRBJ1-1. The material sequenced was blood. This TCR derives from a human donor with ulcerative colitis or Crohn's disease, or a healthy co-twin of an affected twin (not recorded which). CDR3 sequence: CSASGWREAFF.